The 28 T cell receptor beta chains below were found in one sample sequenced in a study of T cell repertoires in cytomegalovirus infection. TCRdb processed the reads anew with MiXCR; each CDR3 protein has one entry. The sample yields about 160,000 distinct CDR3 sequences, about 20% seen once. These receptors' antigens are unknown. Sequences were derived from CD8+ T cells from cultured PBMCs, sampled from culture after CMV antigen stimulation. Receptor source: a human donor in good health (CMV status not recorded). Some clones in this sample may be carry-over from other donors' samples.

The chain joins TRBV7-8 to TRBJ1-5, with 7 bases identical to TRBD1. The germline gives CDR1 SGHVS, CDR2 FQNEAQ. The CDR3 spans 16 residues. Losses at the gene ends were 1 base for V and 0 bases for J; bases not matched to a gene: 3. The CDR3 nucleotides are TGTGCCAGCAGCTTAGGGGGACAGTTTAGCAATCAGCCCCAGCATTTT. Protein product: CASSLGGQFSNQPQHF.

The V gene is TRBV12-3 or TRBV12-4, the J gene TRBJ2-5; D gene ambiguous. The CDR3 sequence is 11 residues long. Trimming removed 6 bases at V and 5 bases at J, with 7 bases between. CDR3 in amino acids: CASRKGETQYF. CDR3 bases: TGTGCCAGCAGGAAAGGGGAGACCCAGTACTTC.

This clonotype was seen more than once but under ten times. The chain links TRBV6-2 or TRBV6-3 to TRBJ2-5; 11 nucleotides line up with TRBD2. This CDR3 region has 20 residues. The V segment lost 4 bases and the J segment 2 bases; nucleotides outside the gene matches: 18. In germline, CDR1 is MNHEY, CDR2 SVGEGT. CDR3 loop: CASSFSYRPRLAGTQETQYF. The CDR3 DNA is TGTGCCAGCAGTTTTTCCTATCGCCCTCGACTAGCGGGGACACAAGAGACCCAGTACTTC.

V and J are TRBV7-9 and TRBJ1-2; D uncertain. This CDR3 has 15 residues. From germline, CDR1 is SEHNR and CDR2 FQNEAQ (reference sequence). The ends were cut back, 1 base at V and 7 bases at J, with 16 bases in the middle. The CDR3 DNA sequence: TGTGCCAGCAGCTTAGTCCCGGCCCGGAGGAGTGGCTACACCTTC. Amino acid sequence: CASSLVPARRSGYTF.

The CDR3 loop reads CASSLRRVYTDTQYF. The CDR3 region has the DNA TGTGCCAGCAGTTTACGAAGGGTTTACACAGATACGCAGTATTTT. The chain has TRBV12-3 or TRBV12-4 and TRBJ2-3; D is unresolved. V lost 2 bases and J 2 bases, leaving 11 bases between the germline ends. CDR3 length: 15 amino acids.

This clonotype was observed a handful of times. The chain is built from TRBV4-3 and TRBJ2-7; 8 bases map to TRBD1. V trimming: 1 base; J trimming: 3 bases; junction bases outside the gene matches: 2. There are 14 residues in the CDR3. The germline V gene has CDR1 LGHNA and CDR2 YSLEER. CDR3 DNA sequence: TGCGCCAGCAGCCAAGGGGACAGGCGCTACGAGCAGTACTTC. It translates to CASSQGDRRYEQYF.

This clonotype appeared a few times. The J gene is TRBJ2-2, the V gene TRBV6-2 or TRBV6-3; D call uncertain. CDR1 MNHEY and CDR2 SVGEGT come from the germline V gene. V gave up 0 bases and J gave up 8 bases, with 7 bases separating them. The CDR3 spans 13 residues. In DNA form, the CDR3 reads TGTGCCAGCAGTTACTCGGTTAGGGGGGAGCTGTTTTTT. Translated: CASSYSVRGELFF.

This clonotype occurred a few times. The gene calls are TRBV11-2 and TRBJ2-3; TRBD1 matches 8 bases. V was clipped by 5 bases and J by 1 base; unmatched bases: 5. Germline assignment: CDR1 SGHAT and CDR2 FQNNGV. The CDR3 contains 15 residues. CDR3 loop: CASSPWGQGTDTQYF. In DNA, the CDR3 is TGTGCCAGCAGCCCTTGGGGACAGGGCACAGATACGCAGTATTTT.

This chain links TRBV12-3 or TRBV12-4 with TRBJ1-5, with 8 bases fitting TRBD1. J was trimmed by 11 bases and V by 6 bases; bases with no gene match: 9. The CDR3 is 13 residues long. This chain's CDR3 is CASSRQGYRAQHF. Here the CDR3 DNA reads TGTGCCAGCAGCCGACAGGGGTATCGGGCCCAGCATTTT.

The table lists this clonotype with many counts. V gene TRBV7-2 combines with J gene TRBJ1-4; 7 bases fit TRBD1. V trimming: 5 bases; J trimming: 0 bases; junction bases outside the gene matches: 12. The length of the CDR3 is 18 residues. CDR1 and CDR2 from the germline V gene are SGHTA and FQGNSA. The CDR3 DNA is TGTGCCAGCAGCGGAAAACAGGGGCCCAGAGCAACTAATGAAAAACTGTTTTTT. Translating it yields CASSGKQGPRATNEKLFF. The full variable domain, its missing parts supplied by reference TRBV7-2 and TRBJ1-4, is GAGVSQSPSNKVTEKGKDVELRCDPISGHTALYWYRQSLGQGLEFLIYFQGNSAPDKSGLPSDRFSAERTGGSVSTLTIQRTQQEDSAVYLCASSGKQGPRATNEKLFFGSGTQLSVL.

V usage is TRBV4-1 and J usage is TRBJ2-2; D may be TRBD2 (7 bases). The germline V gene encodes CDR1 MGHRA and CDR2 YSYEKL. This CDR3 has 16 residues. Trimming pared 5 bases from V and 4 bases from J, leaving 17 bases between. In nucleotides, the CDR3 is TGCGCCAGCAGCACGCACGGGGGGCCGGGCACCGGGGAGCTGTTTTTT. Encoded protein: CASSTHGGPGTGELFF.

This clonotype occurred once. The chain combines TRBV6-2 or TRBV6-3 with TRBJ1-2; D remains unclear. V was trimmed by 6 bases and J by 7 bases, leaving 18 bases between them. This CDR3 spans 14 amino acids. Germline CDR1 reads MNHEY; CDR2 reads SVGEGT. The CDR3 nucleotides are TGTGCCAGCAGCTCCGGAGAGAGACGGAGTGGCTACACCTTC. As protein: CASSSGERRSGYTF.

The V and J genes are TRBV7-2 and TRBJ2-3; D is perhaps TRBD1 or TRBD2 (6 bases each). Germline V gene lookup returns CDR1 SGHTA and CDR2 FQGNSA. The CDR3 runs 16 residues. The V end was cut by 0 bases, the J end by 3 bases, with 13 bases between. CDR3 amino acids: CASSLARGVRTDTQYF. CDR3 DNA sequence: TGTGCCAGCAGCTTAGCGAGGGGGGTAAGGACAGATACGCAGTATTTT.

This clonotype was detected only a few times. This sequence joins TRBV7-2 and TRBJ2-7, with 9 positions matching TRBD2. The V gene's germline CDR1 is SGHTA and CDR2 FQGNSA. V gave up 5 bases and J gave up 5 bases; unmatched junction bases: 13. The CDR3 runs to 16 residues. As DNA, the CDR3 is TGTGCCAGCAGCATGACCGGGCGGGGGGGCTTCCACGAGCAGTACTTC. Translating it yields CASSMTGRGGFHEQYF.

The chain employs TRBV9 and TRBJ1-2; TRBD1 matches 7 bases. After removal of 3 bases from V and 0 bases from J, the junction contained 5 bases not matched to a gene. Germline loops: CDR1 SGDLS, CDR2 YYNGEE. This CDR3 contains 15 residues. CDR3 sequence: CASSASGQSNYGYTF. Written as DNA, the CDR3 is TGTGCCAGCAGCGCATCGGGACAGTCTAACTATGGCTACACCTTC.

V gene TRBV7-2 combines with J gene TRBJ2-3; 10 nucleotides align to TRBD2. Germline loops: CDR1 SGHTA, CDR2 FQGNSA. With 2 bases clipped from V and 3 bases from J, the junction kept 2 bases outside the gene matches. The CDR3 runs 15 residues. Written as DNA, the CDR3 is TGTGCCAGCAGCTTACTAGCGGGGGTGACAGATACGCAGTATTTT. Translation gives CASSLLAGVTDTQYF.

This sequence joins TRBV15 and TRBJ2-1; TRBD2 might be the D (6 bases). Trimming stripped 5 bases from V and 6 bases from J, with 23 bases between. Germline lookup yields CDR1 LNHNV and CDR2 YYDKDF (reference sequence). The CDR3 loop spans 17 amino acids. In DNA, the CDR3 is TGTGCCACCAGCGAGGCCGGAGGGGCCTGGATTCTCAATGAGCAGTTCTTC. It codes for CATSEAGGAWILNEQFF.

The chain uses TRBV5-5 and TRBJ2-1, with 8 bases that match TRBD1. Trimming cost V 4 bases and J 0 bases; bases outside gene matches: 3. CDR1 and CDR2 from the germline V gene are SGHKS and YYEKEE (reference sequence). The CDR3 consists of 15 residues. The CDR3 spells CASSTGQGSYNEQFF. The CDR3 DNA follows: TGTGCCAGCAGCACCGGACAGGGCTCCTACAATGAGCAGTTCTTC.

This chain links TRBV28 with TRBJ1-2; the D is unclear. The CDR3 contains 14 residues. CDR1 is MDHEN and CDR2 is SYDVKM in the germline V gene. Deletions cut 3 bases from V and 2 bases from J, with 10 bases between. In DNA, the CDR3 is TGTGCCAGCAGTTTCTCTGGGGAGAACTATGGCTACACCTTC. Its protein product is CASSFSGENYGYTF.

V is TRBV4-1 and J is TRBJ1-1; the D gene is possibly TRBD1 (5 bases). Germline CDR1 reads MGHRA; CDR2 reads YSYEKL. The CDR3 covers 12 residues. With 5 bases removed from V and 6 bases from J, the gap between germline ends came to 10 bases. For the CDR3, the DNA is TGCGCCAGCAGCAAGGGGAGGGCTGAAGCTTTCTTT. It specifies CASSKGRAEAFF.

In its sample, this clonotype was seen a few times. This chain uses TRBV12-3 or TRBV12-4 with TRBJ2-3; 8 positions agree with TRBD2. The CDR3 contains 15 residues. The junction had 4 bases not matched to a gene; V was cut back by 3 bases and J by 2 bases. For the CDR3, the DNA is TGTGCCAGCAGTTTGCAGGGACTAGTCACAGATACGCAGTATTTT. Its translation: CASSLQGLVTDTQYF.

The chain is built from TRBV6-6 and TRBJ2-1, with D perhaps TRBD1 (5 bases). V was pared by 2 bases and J by 3 bases, with 14 bases between. This CDR3 is 16 amino acids long. CDR1 and CDR2 from the germline V gene are MNHNY and SVGAGI (reference sequence). CDR3 coding DNA: TGTGCCAGCAGTTACAGCAGGGAAGTTGACTACAATGAGCAGTTCTTC. It specifies CASSYSREVDYNEQFF.

This clonotype was seen at least ten times. The V gene is TRBV27, the J gene TRBJ2-7, with unresolved D. The CDR3 length is 14 residues. Germline V lookup: CDR1 MNHEY, CDR2 SMNVEV (reference sequence). Trimming cost V 0 bases and J 2 bases, with 8 bases left between them. Here the CDR3 DNA reads TGTGCCAGCAGTTTATCTGTCGGAACCTACGAGCAGTACTTC. Protein: CASSLSVGTYEQYF.

The chain recombines TRBV7-2 with TRBJ2-7; 8 nucleotides line up with TRBD1. V gave up 6 bases and J gave up 0 bases; unmatched junction bases: 7. The CDR3 length is 15 residues. Germline V gives CDR1 SGHTA, CDR2 FQGNSA. CDR3 in amino acids: CASRPGGVNSYEQYF. CDR3 bases: TGTGCCAGCAGACCAGGGGGCGTAAACTCCTACGAGCAGTACTTC.

This clonotype was counted at least ten times. CDR3 sequence reads: CASSLALGEQYF. The DNA for the CDR3 is TGTGCCAGCAGTTTAGCGCTGGGGGAGCAGTACTTC. The rearrangement links TRBV12-3 or TRBV12-4 to TRBJ2-7; D gene unclear. The CDR3 sequence is 12 residues long. The V end was cut by 0 bases, the J end by 7 bases, with 7 bases between.

This clonotype was picked up a small number of times. The chain employs TRBV4-1 and TRBJ2-2; D gene uncertain. Trimming stripped 3 bases from V and 0 bases from J, with 5 bases between. This CDR3 spans 14 amino acids. CDR1 and CDR2 (germline): MGHRA, YSYEKL. CDR3 bases: TGCGCCAGCAGCCAGTCACCGAACACCGGGGAGCTGTTTTTT. Its protein product is CASSQSPNTGELFF.

The table lists this clonotype with a few counts. The chain joins TRBV7-8 to TRBJ1-3; TRBD1 might be the D (5 bases). The CDR3 runs 15 residues. Trimming left V 3 bases short and J 4 bases short, with 13 bases between. CDR1 and CDR2 (germline): SGHVS, FQNEAQ. The chain's CDR3 is CASSFRSTDGNTIYF. CDR3 sequence (DNA): TGTGCCAGCAGCTTCCGATCGACAGACGGAAACACCATATATTTT.

J is TRBJ2-7 and V is TRBV6-1; D is possibly TRBD1 (6 bases). The V gene lost 4 bases and the J gene lost 5 bases, with 27 bases spanning the gap. This CDR3 spans 18 amino acids. Germline V gene lookup returns CDR1 MNHNS and CDR2 SASEGT. The CDR3 nucleotides read TGTGCCAGCAGTGGATTCCTCTCCGACAGGCTTGGTGGCGACGAGCAGTACTTC. Residues: CASSGFLSDRLGGDEQYF.